This TCR beta chain was profiled in a study of shared T cell receptors in the human thymus. Sequenced by immunoSEQ multiplex PCR; TCRdb stores in-frame clones only, minus some. In the table there are 500,000 to 750,000 clones, 88% of which are singletons. The same data also contributed to another study, on human thymus T cells.

The source of this sequence is a boy in the first two years of life with a congenital heart defect. Sequences were obtained from thymocytes.

CDR3 nucleotides: TGTGCCAGCAGCCAAGGGCCCTACGAGCAGTACTTC. Amino acid sequence: CASSQGPYEQYF. V gene TRBV4-2 combines with J gene TRBJ2-7; D unresolved. CDR1 is LGHNA and CDR2 is YNFKEQ in the germline V gene. The CDR3 is made up of 12 amino acids. Between the trimmed V and J ends, which lost 1 base and 2 bases, there was a span of 3 bases.